This T cell receptor (beta chain) was recovered during a study of blood T cells in healthy people across ages. All donors came from Russia, were Caucasian and healthy, and spanned ages roughly 6 to 95. On this clonotype: Its matching antigen is unknown.

Points from the study as a whole: When set beside aged donors, long-lived donors presented more naive CD4+ cells and higher diversity. A strong correlation was found between TCR beta diversity and the percentage of naive T cells.

Together with a sample-barcoded 5' primer, a J-beta primer mix was included in a second PCR lasting about 7 to 11 cycles. TCRdb passed the 5' RACE reads through MiXCR, listing each CDR3 protein once. This table holds approximately 2,000,000 distinct CDR3 sequences, approximately 40% found once. This TCR was recovered from a human donor in good health. The sequencing input was blood.

The DNA of the CDR3 is TGCAGTGCTAGAGGGGTCAGAACCAGCGGGGGGTTTCTCTCCTACAATGAGCAGTTCTTC. Encoded protein: CSARGVRTSGGFLSYNEQFF. This sequence joins TRBV20-1 and TRBJ2-1, with 9 bases lining up with TRBD2. The CDR3 has 20 amino acids. Trimming cost V 1 base and J 0 bases; bases outside gene matches: 16. Germline V gene data show CDR1 as DFQATT and CDR2 as SNEGSKA (reference sequence).